This TCR beta chain derives from a study of blood T cell repertoires in COVID-19. Per the study methods: Estimation of nucleated cell counts was performed using reference gene primer amplification. The table came from immunoSEQ multiplex PCR; TCRdb's copy has only in-frame clones and leaves some out. That table supplies the V and J calls and clone size; D and trimming were determined from the DNA. The table records approximately 160,000 clones, over 70% of them present only once. This CDR3 contains 12 residues. The germline V gene has CDR1 ENHRY and CDR2 SYGVKD. The V segment lost 10 bases and the J segment 0 bases; nucleotides outside the gene matches: 2.

The rearrangement uses TRBV10-3 and TRBJ1-1; TRBD1 matches at 7 bases. The origin of this receptor is a woman aged 55-69 years with acute or convalescent COVID-19. Sequencing was performed on peripheral blood. CDR3: CATGTVNTEAFF. The DNA of the CDR3 is TGTGCCACCGGGACAGTGAACACTGAAGCTTTCTTT.